A selection of T cell receptor beta chains follows, all from one sample in a study of identifying expanded T cells in peripheral blood. Sequencing was performed with immunoSEQ multiplex PCR; in TCRdb, only in-frame clones are kept and a portion is missing. The sample contains over 90,000 clones, around 88% of which appear only once. The sample comprised blood. The receptors stem from a person aged 18 to 75 in good health. The CDR3 runs from the conserved cysteine through the conserved F or W. The D gene is left open where the match is weak. For some rows the clone size is stated as once, few or many, or as a class when expanded; others skip it.

d_gene	abundance	j_gene	v_gene	CDR3nt	CDR3aa
TRBD2	.	TRBJ2-7	TRBV19	TGTGCCACCCGACGGGAGGCCCGCTACGAGCAGTACTTC	CATRREARYEQYF
TRBD1	once	TRBJ1-3	TRBV25-1	TGTGCCAGCAGCAAACACCCGGGACAGGGGGCTTTTGGAAACACCATATATTTT	CASSKHPGQGAFGNTIYF
TRBD2	.	TRBJ2-5	TRBV9	TGTGCCAGCAGCTACCCGGGACTAGGAGGGACCCAGTACTTC	CASSYPGLGGTQYF
.	.	TRBJ2-5	TRBV4-2	TGTGCCAGCAGCCAAGAGGGGCCGGAGCAAGAGACCCAGTACTTC	CASSQEGPEQETQYF
.	.	TRBJ2-7	TRBV6-6	TGTGCCAGCAGGCCTGGGGACATCTCCTACGAGCAGTACTTC	CASRPGDISYEQYF
TRBD1	once	TRBJ2-7	TRBV18	TGTGCCAGCTCAGTAGGTAGGGGACAGTTCTACGAGCAGTACTTC	CASSVGRGQFYEQYF
.	.	TRBJ2-6	TRBV21-1	TGTGCCAGCAGCAAAGCGCTCGCCGGGGCCAACGTCCTGACTTTC	CASSKALAGANVLTF
TRBD2	.	TRBJ2-1	TRBV7-3	TGTGCCAGCAGCAGGGGACTAGATACGAATGAGCAGTTCTTC	CASSRGLDTNEQFF
TRBD1	.	TRBJ2-3	TRBV5-8	TGTGCCAGCAGCTTGTGGGACAGGGGCCCAGATACGCAGTATTTT	CASSLWDRGPDTQYF
.	.	TRBJ2-7	TRBV11-2	TGTGCCAGCAGCTTATCCCCGGGGTCCTACGAGCAGTACTTC	CASSLSPGSYEQYF
TRBD2	.	TRBJ2-1	TRBV7-3	TGTGCCAGCAGCAACTTTGGCGGGGGATACTACAATGAGCAGTTCTTC	CASSNFGGGYYNEQFF
TRBD2	.	TRBJ2-3	TRBV4-1	TGCGCCAGCAGCCAGATTAATAGCGGGAGAGAAGATACGCAGTATTTT	CASSQINSGREDTQYF
.	.	TRBJ2-1	TRBV7-9	TGTGCCAGCAGCTTAGTGAGTAGCCATGAGCAGTTCTTC	CASSLVSSHEQFF
TRBD1	.	TRBJ1-6	TRBV27	TGTGCCAGCGGCCGACAGGGTTCCCCCCTCCACTTT	CASGRQGSPLHF
.	once	TRBJ2-1	TRBV20-1	TGCAGTGCTCCTAGCCCTCGGGAGCAGTTCTTC	CSAPSPREQFF
.	.	TRBJ2-2	TRBV2	TGTGCCAGCAGTGGACCTAGTGCCGGGGAGCTGTTTTTT	CASSGPSAGELFF
.	.	TRBJ1-2	TRBV5-1	TGCGCCAGCAGCCTGGGGCAGGGCTTTAACTATGGCTACACCTTC	CASSLGQGFNYGYTF
.	.	TRBJ2-1	TRBV19	TGTGCCAGTAGTACCTCCCCTTCGGACGCGACTGAGCAGTTCTTC	CASSTSPSDATEQFF
.	.	TRBJ1-1	TRBV5-4	TGTGCCATGTGGGTAAACACTGAAGCTTTCTTT	CAMWVNTEAFF
.	.	TRBJ2-1	TRBV10-1	TGCGCCAGCAGTGACCAGAACTATGAGCAGTTCTTC	CASSDQNYEQFF
.	.	TRBJ1-5	TRBV28	TGTGCCAGCAGCCGGGACATTAGCAATCAGCCCCAGCATTTT	CASSRDISNQPQHF
TRBD1	.	TRBJ2-5	TRBV28	TGTGCCAGCAGACCCCTAGACAGGGACCAAGAGACCCAGTACTTC	CASRPLDRDQETQYF
TRBD2	.	TRBJ2-3	TRBV4-2	TGTGCCAGCAGCCAAGGCTTAGCGGGGGACAAGCAAGATACGCAGTATTTT	CASSQGLAGDKQDTQYF
.	.	TRBJ1-1	TRBV25-1	TGTGCCAGCAGTGACCGTTGGACTGAAGCTTTCTTT	CASSDRWTEAFF
.	.	TRBJ2-2	TRBV28	TGTGCCAGCAAAGGAGGGGGAACCGGGGAGCTGTTTTTT	CASKGGGTGELFF
.	.	TRBJ2-5	TRBV6-5	TGTGCCAGCAGTCCGTTCGGGGGAGGAGAGACCCAGTACTTC	CASSPFGGGETQYF
.	.	TRBJ2-7	TRBV12-5	TGTGCTAGTGCCGCACAGGATTCCTACGAGCAGTACTTC	CASAAQDSYEQYF
TRBD1	.	TRBJ1-2	TRBV5-4	TGTGCCAGCAGCTTGCCTCAGGGGGCTTACGGCTACACCTTC	CASSLPQGAYGYTF
.	.	TRBJ1-2	TRBV18	TGTGCCAGCTCACCACCGAACATAGGAGACTATGGCTACACCTTC	CASSPPNIGDYGYTF
.	.	TRBJ1-3	TRBV11-2	TGTGCCAGCGATGCCTCGTGGGGAAACACCATATATTTT	CASDASWGNTIYF
.	few	TRBJ1-5	TRBV18	TGTGCCAGCTCACCAGACCAGGCGTTCAATCAGCCCCAGCATTTT	CASSPDQAFNQPQHF
.	once	TRBJ2-7	TRBV5-1	TGCGCCAGCAGCTTAGTGGGTTACTACGAGCAGTACTTC	CASSLVGYYEQYF
TRBD2	.	TRBJ2-1	TRBV7-3	TGTGCCAGCTCCAAAACTAGCGACAGCTCCTACAATGAGCAGTTCTTC	CASSKTSDSSYNEQFF
TRBD1	.	TRBJ1-2	TRBV20-1	TGCAGTGCTAGCGACAGGGAGGGCTACACCTTC	CSASDREGYTF
TRBD1	.	TRBJ2-1	TRBV6-1	TGTGCCAGCAGCGAACCGGGACAGGGGTTAGGAGGTGAGCAGTTCTTC	CASSEPGQGLGGEQFF
.	.	TRBJ2-1	TRBV6-6	TGTGCCAGCAGTATTTTCGACAGCTCCTACAATGAGCAGTTCTTC	CASSIFDSSYNEQFF
.	.	TRBJ1-1	TRBV6-6	TGTGCCAGCAGGCGTACAGTATTGAACACTGAAGCTTTCTTT	CASRRTVLNTEAFF
.	.	TRBJ2-1	TRBV5-6	TGTGCCAGCCAATTTGGGGAATTCCATGACAATGAGCAGTTCTTC	CASQFGEFHDNEQFF
.	.	TRBJ2-7	TRBV7-2	TGTGCCAGCAGCTTATGGGACACCTCCTACGAGCAGTACTTC	CASSLWDTSYEQYF
TRBD1	.	TRBJ1-5	TRBV5-1	TGCGCCAGCAGCTTGGATGGTCAGGGGGCCAATCAGCCCCAGCATTTT	CASSLDGQGANQPQHF
.	.	TRBJ1-1	TRBV19	TGTGCCAGTAATATAGCCCAGAGGGGCGCGGAAGCTTTCTTT	CASNIAQRGAEAFF
.	.	TRBJ2-7	TRBV28	TGTGCCAGCCGGGGGTTGGGGGATGAGCAGTACTTC	CASRGLGDEQYF
TRBD1	few	TRBJ1-2	TRBV11-2	TGTGCCAGCAGCCCCGGACAGGGGGGCTATGGCTACACCTTC	CASSPGQGGYGYTF
.	once	TRBJ2-3	TRBV18	TGTGCCAGCTCCGAAAGGTGGGAGAGCACAGATACGCAGTATTTT	CASSERWESTDTQYF
.	.	TRBJ1-1	TRBV5-1	TGCGCCAGCAGCGCGGGGGAAAACACTGAAGCTTTCTTT	CASSAGENTEAFF
TRBD2	.	TRBJ2-7	TRBV7-9	TGTGCCAGCAGCCCTACCGTCGGGGGAGCGGGAGGGTCCTACGAGCAGTACTTC	CASSPTVGGAGGSYEQYF
.	.	TRBJ1-6	TRBV4-2	TGTGCCAGCAGCCAAGAGCCCTTAGGCGGGCTCTATAATTCACCCCTCCACTTT	CASSQEPLGGLYNSPLHF
.	.	TRBJ2-7	TRBV29-1	TGCAGCGCGATGGGGACACTAAGCTCCTACGAGCAGTACTTC	CSAMGTLSSYEQYF
TRBD1	.	TRBJ2-7	TRBV27	TGTGCCAGCAGTTTAAGGGGACAGGGTACGGACGAGCAGTACTTC	CASSLRGQGTDEQYF
.	.	TRBJ1-1	TRBV7-9	TGTGCCAGCAGCTTATTGGTGACAGATGAAGCTTTCTTT	CASSLLVTDEAFF
.	.	TRBJ1-5	TRBV5-8	TGTGCCAGCAGAGGGCAGGTCACCAATCAGCCCCAGCATTTT	CASRGQVTNQPQHF
TRBD2	.	TRBJ2-2	TRBV6-5	TGTGCCAGCAGTCGAGGACTAGCGGGGGCCGGGGAGCTGTTTTTT	CASSRGLAGAGELFF
.	.	TRBJ2-4	TRBV16	TGTGCCAGCAGCCAATCAGAGGGTTCGATAGCCAAAAACATTCAGTACTTC	CASSQSEGSIAKNIQYF
TRBD2	.	TRBJ2-5	TRBV19	TGTGCCAGTACGGCGGGGGGGCGGGAGACCCAGTACTTC	CASTAGGRETQYF